The clone carrying this T cell receptor beta chain was observed at least ten times. The antigen remains unidentified. Those patients with uncontrolled infection, other autoimmune disease, pregnancy or lactation were excluded. The authors obtained PBMCs from roughly 10 ml of fresh peripheral blood. The investigators amplified TCR beta CDR3 regions from RNA transcripts. First-round RT-PCR targeting the TCR CDR3 was performed with the HTBI primer set. One entry per CDR3 protein results from TCRdb running MiXCR on the multiplex PCR reads. This table holds a few hundred thousand distinct CDR3 sequences, about 18% found once. This record belongs to a study of T cells in Graves' hyperthyroidism and ophthalmopathy. This CDR3 contains 15 residues. V shed 8 bases and J 5 bases; nucleotides not matched to a gene: 11. Germline CDR1 SGHAT, CDR2 FQNNGV. Study results and limitations: In the analysis, a 13 V-J model separated ophthalmopathy from stable hyperthyroidism. Median prediction lead before ophthalmopathy onset was about 6.5 months with the model.

The sequencing sample was made of blood. The clonotype comes from a man younger than 35 with Graves' ophthalmopathy. The rearrangement joins TRBV11-2 to TRBJ2-7; TRBD1 matches 11 bases. CDR3 in amino acids: CASQARGQGVHEQYF. In DNA form, the CDR3 reads TGTGCCAGCCAGGCGAGGGGACAGGGGGTCCACGAGCAGTACTTC.